These T cell receptor beta chains were read from a single sample in a study of cytomegalovirus exposure and HLA in healthy donors. TCRdb's table, derived via immunoSEQ multiplex PCR, lists solely in-frame clones and lacks some. The sample records 110,000 to 150,000 clones, approximately 80% being singletons. The sequencing input was PBMCs. These receptors were taken from a woman between 45 and 65 years old in good health and CMV-seropositive. Each CDR3 is given without its conserved first and last residue.

TRBJ1-6 | TRBV15 | 12 | ATSRGTGNSPLH
TRBJ1-1 | TRBV6-1 | 11 | ASSDGRKTEAF
TRBJ2-3 | TRBV4-1 | 13 | ASSQGHTSSYTQY
TRBJ1-2 | TRBV6-5 | 13 | ASPPAGLRGDGYT
TRBJ2-7 | TRBV11-2 | 12 | ASRISGPGYEQY
TRBJ2-5 | TRBV7-9 | 14 | ASSLGFEGEQETQY
TRBJ2-3 | TRBV7-3 | 12 | ASSSDRTGDTQY
TRBJ2-7 | TRBV29-1 | 13 | SVEDTDRGAYEQY
TRBJ2-5 | TRBV7-2 | 14 | ASSLVIGGIGVTQY
TRBJ2-2 | TRBV13 | 13 | ASSAGQGSTGELF
TRBJ2-7 | TRBV9 | 14 | ASSPRGDRSSYEQY
TRBJ2-7 | TRBV5-1 | 15 | ASSPGVRQAYSYEQY
TRBJ1-6 | TRBV5-1 | 11 | ASSEQGYSPLH
TRBJ1-2 | TRBV29-1 | 11 | SVGGGTVYGYT
TRBJ2-5 | TRBV30 | 11 | AWSGGTEETQY
TRBJ1-4 | TRBV5-1 | 12 | ASSQPGEGKKLF